This TCR beta chain emerged from a study of blood T cell repertoires in COVID-19. Measured with immunoSEQ multiplex PCR; TCRdb has only the in-frame clones, and not every one. Of about 150,000 clones listed, about 80% were seen once; the top ten hold about 29%. This CDR3 has 12 residues. Germline V lookup: CDR1 SEHNR, CDR2 FQNEAQ (reference sequence). V lost 3 bases, J lost 9 bases, and 4 bases stayed unmatched. This sequence was found in a woman aged 55 to 70 with acute or convalescent COVID-19. Specimen: peripheral blood. The chain recombines TRBV7-9 with TRBJ1-1; 7 bases are shared with TRBD1. In DNA form, the CDR3 reads TGTGCCAGCAGCTTCTCGACAGGGCAAGCTTTCTTT. Amino acids: CASSFSTGQAFF.